This is a list of T cell receptor beta chains from one sample in a study of blood T cell repertoires in COVID-19. Clones were sequenced by immunoSEQ multiplex PCR, and TCRdb holds only the in-frame ones, with some missing. The data hold 35,000 to 45,000 clones, with 70% to 90% observed a single time. Source material: peripheral blood. These receptors all come from a woman between 65 and 79 years old in a cohort sampled during active COVID-19. Both conserved end residues are part of each CDR3. The order of the fields is clone size, V gene, J gene, D gene, CDR3 DNA, CDR3 protein. A D gene is named only where the DNA matches it firmly. Clone size appears in some rows only: once, few, many, or a class for an expanded clone.

>NA|TRBV28|TRBJ1-5|NA
TGTGCCAGCAGTTCATTTCGGCAGCCCCAGCATTTT
CASSSFRQPQHF
>NA|TRBV18|TRBJ1-1|NA
TGTGCCAGCTCACCATCAAACCGGGGGTTCAATTCGAACACTGAAGCTTTCTTT
CASSPSNRGFNSNTEAFF
>once|TRBV5-1|TRBJ2-3|TRBD2
TGCGCCAGCAGTCTTGCGGGAGGTTATGATACGCAGTATTTT
CASSLAGGYDTQYF
>NA|TRBV28|TRBJ1-2|NA
TGTGCCAGCAGGGTCGGTAACTATGGCTACACCTTC
CASRVGNYGYTF
>NA|TRBV4-1|TRBJ2-4|TRBD1
TGCGCCAGCAGCCAAACAGGGGGAATGAACATTCAGTACTTC
CASSQTGGMNIQYF
>NA|TRBV7-9|TRBJ1-6|NA
TGTGCCATCCAGGGAAAAGACAGTTCTTCTAATTCACCCCTCCACTTT
CAIQGKDSSSNSPLHF
>NA|TRBV6-5|TRBJ2-7|NA
TGTGCCAGCAGCTCTCGCTACGAGCAGTACTTC
CASSSRYEQYF
>NA|TRBV3-1/TRBV3-2|TRBJ2-7|TRBD2
TGTGCCAGCAGCCCCCGGGTAGCGGGAGAGGTGCAGCAGTACTTC
CASSPRVAGEVQQYF
>few|TRBV11-2|TRBJ2-7|TRBD2
TGTGCCAGCAGCGGATCTCCGGGAGGGCCTAAGTACGAGCAGTACTTC
CASSGSPGGPKYEQYF
>NA|TRBV19|TRBJ1-1|NA
TGTGCCAGTAGTATAGATCTAAGAACAGGTGAAGCTTTCTTT
CASSIDLRTGEAFF
>NA|TRBV4-3|TRBJ2-1|NA
TGCGCCAGCAGCAAATTAGGGGTTTTAGACGGTGAGCAGTTCTTC
CASSKLGVLDGEQFF
>few|TRBV27|TRBJ2-1|NA
TGTGCCAGCAGTTTTTCGGCTAGCGCGTACAATGAGCAGTTCTTC
CASSFSASAYNEQFF
>NA|TRBV6-2/TRBV6-3|TRBJ1-3|NA
TGTGCCAGCTGTTGGACTCGGTACAGGGTACGTCGAAACACCATATATTTT
CASCWTRYRVRRNTIYF
>NA|TRBV30|TRBJ1-5|NA
TGTGCCTGGAGTGTAAGGGGGGGCTCCAGACCCCAGCATTTT
CAWSVRGGSRPQHF
>NA|TRBV20-1|TRBJ1-2|TRBD1
TGCAGTGCTAGTTGGCAGGGGGATCATGGCTACACCTTC
CSASWQGDHGYTF
>NA|TRBV11-3|TRBJ2-5|TRBD1
TGTGCCAGCAGCTTCCATAGAGGACAGGGGAGAGAGACCCAGTACTTC
CASSFHRGQGRETQYF
>NA|TRBV6-5|TRBJ2-1|TRBD2
TGTGCCAGCAGTCCACTCCCTAGCGGGACGGCGTTCTTC
CASSPLPSGTAFF
>NA|TRBV28|TRBJ1-3|NA
TGTGCCAGCACTTTTGCGGCTTCTGGAAACACCATATATTTT
CASTFAASGNTIYF
>NA|TRBV27|TRBJ1-4|NA
TGTGCCAGCAGCCCGCGGCCCATTAATGAAAAACTGTTTTTT
CASSPRPINEKLFF
>NA|TRBV5-4|TRBJ2-6|NA
TGTGCCAGCAGCTTGGTGGCGGGCAACTCTGGGGCCAACGTCCTGACTTTC
CASSLVAGNSGANVLTF
>NA|TRBV9|TRBJ1-5|TRBD1
TGTGCCAGCAGCCGGGGACAGGGGGCTAGTCAGCCCCAGCATTTT
CASSRGQGASQPQHF
>NA|TRBV3-1/TRBV3-2|TRBJ2-7|TRBD2
TGTGCCAGCAGCCCGGCTAGCGGGAGTATTTACGAGCAGTACTTC
CASSPASGSIYEQYF
>NA|TRBV5-4|TRBJ1-1|NA
TGTGCCAGCAGCTTGGGAGGGAGGGTAATGAACACTGAAGCTTTCTTT
CASSLGGRVMNTEAFF
>NA|TRBV30|TRBJ2-1|TRBD2
TGTGCCTGGAGTGGTAGCGGGATTAGGTACAATGAGCAGTTCTTC
CAWSGSGIRYNEQFF
>NA|TRBV9|TRBJ2-2|TRBD2
TGTGCCAGCAGCGTAGATTGGGCCGGGGTAGCGGGAGTGTCCGGGGAGCTGTTTTTT
CASSVDWAGVAGVSGELFF
>NA|TRBV20-1|TRBJ2-7|TRBD2
TGCAGTGCCAGTCTAGCGGGAGATTTCCACGAGCAGTACTTC
CSASLAGDFHEQYF
>NA|TRBV18|TRBJ1-4|NA
TGTGCCAGCGCCCTAGGTCAGGAAACAGGAGAAAAACTGTTTTTT
CASALGQETGEKLFF
>NA|TRBV30|TRBJ2-7|TRBD1
TGTGCCTGGGGGACAGGCCTTTCCTACGAGCAGTACTTC
CAWGTGLSYEQYF
>once|TRBV3-1/TRBV3-2|TRBJ2-7|NA
TGTGCCAGCAGCCAAGGGAGCGAGACCATCTACGAGCAGTACTTC
CASSQGSETIYEQYF
>few|TRBV7-9|TRBJ1-5|TRBD1
TGTGCCAGCAGCTCAGGGGGGAGAATGGGCAATCAGCCCCAGCATTTT
CASSSGGRMGNQPQHF
>NA|TRBV19|TRBJ2-2|TRBD2
TGTGCCAGTAACACTAGGTTGGCGGGAGTAACGGGGGAGCTGTTTTTT
CASNTRLAGVTGELFF